The T cell receptor (beta chain) under discussion was sequenced for a study of blood T cell repertoires in COVID-19. Across the study: T cells, B-cell-depleted T cells, or PBMCs supplied cDNA or gDNA.

Participants were aged about 18 to 90 years, lived in 20 to 25 US areas, and enrolled virtually. Sequencing was performed with immunoSEQ multiplex PCR; in TCRdb, only in-frame clones are kept and a portion is missing. The profile covers approximately 440,000 clones, with roughly nine tenths appearing a single time and under 0.75% taken by the ten largest. The CDR3 has 14 residues. Germline CDR1 is SGHTA and CDR2 is FQGNSA. Trimming removed 1 base at V and 3 bases at J, with 10 bases between. Sample: PBMCs or T cells enriched from blood (not recorded which). The sequence derives from a woman aged 18-29 years who had recovered from COVID-19. The genes are TRBV7-2 and TRBJ2-7, with no clear D. The CDR3 protein is CASSLDGRYYEQYF. The CDR3 nucleotides read TGTGCCAGCAGCTTAGATGGGCGATACTACGAGCAGTACTTC.